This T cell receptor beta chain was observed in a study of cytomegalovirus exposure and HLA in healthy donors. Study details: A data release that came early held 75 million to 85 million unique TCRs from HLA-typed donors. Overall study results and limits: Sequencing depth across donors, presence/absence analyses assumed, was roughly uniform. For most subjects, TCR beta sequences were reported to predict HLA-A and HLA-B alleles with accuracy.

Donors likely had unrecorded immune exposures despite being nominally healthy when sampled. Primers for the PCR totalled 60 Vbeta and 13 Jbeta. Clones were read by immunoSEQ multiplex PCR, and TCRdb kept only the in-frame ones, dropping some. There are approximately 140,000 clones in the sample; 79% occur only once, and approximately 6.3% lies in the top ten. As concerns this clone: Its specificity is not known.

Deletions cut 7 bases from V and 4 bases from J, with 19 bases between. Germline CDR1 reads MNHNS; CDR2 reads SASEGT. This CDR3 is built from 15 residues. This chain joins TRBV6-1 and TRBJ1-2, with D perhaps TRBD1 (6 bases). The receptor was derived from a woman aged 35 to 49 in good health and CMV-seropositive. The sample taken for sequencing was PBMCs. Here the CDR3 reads CASTSGGGNVYGYTF. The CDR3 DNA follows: TGTGCCAGCACTTCGGGAGGGGGGAACGTCTATGGCTACACCTTC.